These T cell receptor beta chains were read from a single sample in a study of shared clonotypes between healthy human individuals. Measured with immunoSEQ multiplex PCR; TCRdb has only the in-frame clones, and not every one. Of over a million clones in the sample, roughly 97% were seen once. The sample was naive CD4+ T cells sorted from blood. All receptors come from a man between 25 and 39 years old in good health. The CDR3 runs from the conserved cysteine through the conserved F or W. Each record gives: J gene, D gene, clone size, V gene, CDR3 DNA, CDR3 protein. A D gene is named only where the DNA matches it firmly. Rows give clone size only sometimes, using once, few, many, or a class for an expanded clone.

j_call: TRBJ2-1
d_call: TRBD2
clone_size: once
v_call: TRBV7-9
cdr3_nt: TGTGCCAGCAGCCCCCAGCCGGGAGGCTCCTCCTCCTACAATGAGCAGTTCTTC
cdr3_aa: CASSPQPGGSSSYNEQFF

j_call: TRBJ2-5
d_call: .
clone_size: .
v_call: TRBV5-4
cdr3_nt: TGTGCCAGCACAAACACGGACCAAGAGACCCAGTACTTC
cdr3_aa: CASTNTDQETQYF

j_call: TRBJ2-7
d_call: .
clone_size: .
v_call: TRBV28
cdr3_nt: TGTGCCAGCAGTTTATGGCCTGAGCAGTACTTC
cdr3_aa: CASSLWPEQYF

j_call: TRBJ2-7
d_call: .
clone_size: once
v_call: TRBV28
cdr3_nt: TGTGCCAGCAGTTTTGGGCAGGACTCCTACGAGCAGTACTTC
cdr3_aa: CASSFGQDSYEQYF

j_call: TRBJ2-1
d_call: TRBD2
clone_size: .
v_call: TRBV11-2
cdr3_nt: TGTGCCAGCAGCCCCCAGCGACTAGCCCACAATGAGCAGTTCTTC
cdr3_aa: CASSPQRLAHNEQFF

j_call: TRBJ2-7
d_call: TRBD2
clone_size: .
v_call: TRBV2
cdr3_nt: TGTGCCAGCAGTGAAACTAGCGGAGCCGGCTACGAGCAGTACTTC
cdr3_aa: CASSETSGAGYEQYF

j_call: TRBJ1-2
d_call: .
clone_size: .
v_call: TRBV29-1
cdr3_nt: TGCAGCGTTAGGGTCGTCGCAGCCGGGGGATATGGCTACACCTTC
cdr3_aa: CSVRVVAAGGYGYTF

j_call: TRBJ2-7
d_call: .
clone_size: .
v_call: TRBV5-1
cdr3_nt: TGCGCCAGCAGCTTCCTGCAGGTTAGTGTTGGCTCCATGCCCTACGAGCAGTACTTC
cdr3_aa: CASSFLQVSVGSMPYEQYF

j_call: TRBJ2-5
d_call: .
clone_size: once
v_call: TRBV27
cdr3_nt: TGTGCCAGCAGTTTAAAACTAGCACAAGAGACCCAGTACTTC
cdr3_aa: CASSLKLAQETQYF

j_call: TRBJ1-4
d_call: TRBD1
clone_size: .
v_call: TRBV5-1
cdr3_nt: TGCGCCAGCAGCTTATGGGGACAGGGGGGAGAAAAACTGTTTTTT
cdr3_aa: CASSLWGQGGEKLFF

j_call: TRBJ2-1
d_call: .
clone_size: .
v_call: TRBV6-5
cdr3_nt: TGTGCCAGCAGTTACTATGCAACAGTATACAATGAGCAGTTCTTC
cdr3_aa: CASSYYATVYNEQFF

j_call: TRBJ2-3
d_call: .
clone_size: once
v_call: TRBV5-1
cdr3_nt: TGCGCCAGCAGCTTGTGGAGGGGCACAGATACGCAGTATTTT
cdr3_aa: CASSLWRGTDTQYF

j_call: TRBJ2-1
d_call: .
clone_size: .
v_call: TRBV6-1
cdr3_nt: TGTGCCAGCAGGAGGTTCAATGAGCAGTTCTTC
cdr3_aa: CASRRFNEQFF

j_call: TRBJ2-5
d_call: .
clone_size: .
v_call: TRBV2
cdr3_nt: TGTGCCAGCAGTGACACAGGGATTCAAGAGACCCAGTACTTC
cdr3_aa: CASSDTGIQETQYF

j_call: TRBJ1-5
d_call: TRBD1
clone_size: .
v_call: TRBV7-8
cdr3_nt: TGTGCCAGCAGCTCCAGGACAGGGGGCAATCAGCCCCAGCATTTT
cdr3_aa: CASSSRTGGNQPQHF

j_call: TRBJ2-7
d_call: TRBD2
clone_size: once
v_call: TRBV27
cdr3_nt: TGTGCCAGCAGTCTCCGGGGATTTCGCGGGAGCAAATACGAGCAGTACTTC
cdr3_aa: CASSLRGFRGSKYEQYF

j_call: TRBJ2-1
d_call: .
clone_size: once
v_call: TRBV5-1
cdr3_nt: TGCGCCAGCAGGGAGGACAATGAGCAGTTCTTC
cdr3_aa: CASREDNEQFF